The 15 T cell receptor beta chains below were found in one sample sequenced in a study of T-cell memory formation after mild COVID-19. TCRdb reanalysed the 5' RACE reads using MiXCR and keeps one entry per CDR3 protein. The sample records about 55,000 distinct CDR3 sequences, around a tenth being singletons. The specimen was PBMCs or a T cell subset sorted from them (not recorded which). The receptor set was obtained from a man younger than 35 who had mild COVID-19 (a few samples of this study predate the infection). Cell type and time point are not known.

The chain uses TRBV5-1 and TRBJ1-2; D remains unclear. Trimming took off 2 bases at V and 1 base at J, with 9 bases between the two ends. Looked up from germline, CDR1 is SGHRS and CDR2 is YFSETQ. The CDR3 is 14 amino acids. The CDR3 nucleotides are TGCGCCAGCAGCTTCGGCACAAATAACTATGGCTACACCTTC. As protein: CASSFGTNNYGYTF.

The chain has TRBV20-1 and TRBJ2-3; D may be TRBD1 (6 bases). Germline loops: CDR1 DFQATT, CDR2 SNEGSKA (reference sequence). V lost 2 bases to trimming and J lost 4 bases, with 10 bases between them. The CDR3 has 13 amino acids. The DNA of the CDR3 is TGCAGTGCTAGACAGGGGTCAGCAGATACGCAGTATTTT. Protein: CSARQGSADTQYF.

The chain is built from TRBV6-1 and TRBJ1-4, with a possible D match to TRBD1 (5 bases). The CDR3 has 13 residues. The V gene lost 3 bases and the J gene lost 8 bases, with 10 bases spanning the gap. In germline, CDR1 is MNHNS, CDR2 SASEGT. This chain's CDR3 is CASSEGGTEKLFF. As DNA, the CDR3 is TGTGCCAGCAGTGAGGGAGGGACCGAAAAACTGTTTTTT.

This clonotype was seen ten or more times. V and J are TRBV7-9 and TRBJ2-1; TRBD2 matches 7 bases. V trimming: 5 bases; J trimming: 2 bases; junction bases outside the gene matches: 9. This CDR3 has 16 residues. Germline V gene sequence: CDR1 SEHNR, CDR2 FQNEAQ (reference sequence). CDR3 amino acids: CASSPLPGGAYNEQFF. In nucleotides, the CDR3 is TGTGCCAGCAGCCCCTTACCGGGGGGAGCCTACAATGAGCAGTTCTTC.

There are a few counts of this clonotype. This rearrangement joins TRBV4-3 to TRBJ2-2; D is unclear. Trimming shortened V by 7 bases and J by 4 bases, and 13 bases separated the two germline ends. From germline, CDR1 is LGHNA and CDR2 YSLEER. The CDR3 is 14 residues long. This CDR3 reads CASNDRLGTGELFF. The CDR3, as DNA: TGCGCCAGCAATGACCGACTGGGCACCGGGGAGCTGTTTTTT.

The gene calls are TRBV6-2 or TRBV6-3 and TRBJ2-7, with D maybe TRBD2 (6 bases). Germline values: CDR1 MNHEY, CDR2 SVGEGT. Trimming took off 2 bases at V and 3 bases at J, with 8 bases between the two ends. This CDR3 comprises 13 residues. CDR3 sequence (DNA): TGTGCCAGCAGTTACCAGGACTACTACGAGCAGTACTTC. Amino acid sequence: CASSYQDYYEQYF.

The chain uses TRBV7-8 and TRBJ2-4, with TRBD2 matching 13 bases. The V gene's germline CDR1 is SGHVS and CDR2 FQNEAQ. J was trimmed by 1 base and V by 4 bases; bases with no gene match: 10. The CDR3 runs 19 residues. The CDR3 nucleotides are TGTGCCAGCAGCTCACGGACTAGCGGGGGCCCAGGGGCCAAAAACATTCAGTACTTC. Its translation: CASSSRTSGGPGAKNIQYF.

In its sample, this clonotype was seen many times. The rearrangement uses TRBV7-9 and TRBJ2-2; 8 nucleotides agree with TRBD1. Germline V lookup: CDR1 SEHNR, CDR2 FQNEAQ (reference sequence). The CDR3 is 14 amino acids. V lost 5 bases and J lost 4; bases outside the gene matches: 3. CDR3 coding DNA: TGTGCCAGCAGCGAACAGGGGGGCACCGGGGAGCTGTTTTTT. The encoded protein is CASSEQGGTGELFF.

This clonotype was seen ten or more times. The chain uses TRBV7-9 and TRBJ2-3; D ambiguous. In germline, CDR1 is SEHNR, CDR2 FQNEAQ (reference sequence). The CDR3 has 12 residues. V was clipped by 3 bases and J by 2 bases, with 3 bases between them. The CDR3 region has the DNA TGTGCCAGCAGCTTTAACACAGATACGCAGTATTTT. Its translation is CASSFNTDTQYF.

V gene TRBV24-1 combines with J gene TRBJ2-3; TRBD2 matches at 14 bases. The V segment lost 4 bases and the J segment 7 bases; nucleotides outside the gene matches: 6. The CDR3 runs 16 residues. Germline V gene data show CDR1 as KGHDR and CDR2 as SFDVKD. The CDR3 protein is CATSDRLAGGPYTQYF. CDR3 DNA sequence: TGTGCCACCAGTGACCGACTAGCGGGGGGGCCATATACGCAGTATTTT.

This clonotype was found a few times. The V call is TRBV5-6, the J call TRBJ2-2; no firm D call. Trimming cost V 0 bases and J 7 bases, with 4 bases left between them. Germline CDR1 SGHDT, CDR2 YYEEEE. This CDR3 has 12 amino acids. CDR3 amino acids: CASSLALGELFF. The CDR3 nucleotides are TGTGCCAGCAGCTTGGCACTCGGGGAGCTGTTTTTT.

This chain uses TRBV6-6 with TRBJ2-1; 9 nucleotides line up with TRBD2. The CDR3 is 20 amino acids. The V and J ends lost 4 bases and 0 bases, in that order; junction bases with no gene match: 16. From germline, CDR1 is MNHNY and CDR2 SVGAGI (reference sequence). Written as DNA, the CDR3 is TGTGCCAGCAGTTCCGTAGCGGGGGCCGGATACAGCGGCTCCTACAATGAGCAGTTCTTC. It yields the protein CASSSVAGAGYSGSYNEQFF.

This chain connects TRBV4-3 to TRBJ2-1; D assignment may be TRBD1 or TRBD2 (6 bases each). The CDR3 extends over 13 amino acids. Germline V gene lookup returns CDR1 LGHNA and CDR2 YSLEER. Trimming removed 1 base from V and 15 bases from J, with 16 bases in between. This chain's CDR3 is CASSQGRGGTWFF. The CDR3 coding sequence is TGCGCCAGCAGCCAAGGAAGAGGGGGGACGTGGTTCTTC.

This clonotype has a single count. The chain combines TRBV7-2 with TRBJ2-5; maybe TRBD1 (6 bases). The CDR3 is made up of 15 amino acids. V lost 1 base and J lost 4, with 13 bases in between. CDR1 and CDR2 from the germline V gene are SGHTA and FQGNSA. CDR3 DNA: TGTGCCAGCAGCTTAGTGGGGGCGGGCGGAGAGACCCAGTACTTC. As protein: CASSLVGAGGETQYF.

The V and J genes are TRBV11-2 and TRBJ2-5, with D possibly matching TRBD1 (6 bases). Per germline, CDR1 SGHAT and CDR2 FQNNGV. The CDR3 covers 15 residues. Trimming pared 1 base from V and 9 bases from J, leaving 18 bases between. CDR3 sequence (DNA): TGTGCCAGCAGCTTAGTTCGGGCAGACCACAGGGCCCAGTACTTC. Protein: CASSLVRADHRAQYF.